Each of the 3 T cell receptor beta chains below was sequenced from the same sample in a study of blood T cell repertoires in COVID-19. Some clones are missing from TCRdb's copy, which holds only in-frame ones; the method was immunoSEQ multiplex PCR. The sample records tens of thousands of clones, approximately 90% being singletons. The sample was peripheral blood. The source is a man in his 70s with acute or convalescent COVID-19.

This chain uses TRBV6-2 or TRBV6-3 with TRBJ2-3; D may be TRBD2 (6 bases). Trimming stripped 2 bases from V and 0 bases from J, with 15 bases between. In germline, CDR1 is MNHEY, CDR2 SVGEGT. CDR3 length: 17 residues. CDR3 bases: TGTGCCAGCAGTTACGGGTGGACTATAACTAGCACAGATACGCAGTATTTT. Translated, it gives CASSYGWTITSTDTQYF.

This chain's CDR3 is CASSDSTSGGADTQYF. Here the CDR3 DNA reads TGTGCCAGCAGTGACTCGACTAGCGGGGGGGCAGATACGCAGTATTTT. The chain is built from TRBV6-4 and TRBJ2-3; the match to TRBD2 covers 14 bases. V lost 0 bases, J lost 4 bases, and 0 bases stayed unmatched. CDR1 MRHNA and CDR2 SNTAGT come from the germline V gene. This CDR3 region has 16 residues.

The chain links TRBV6-5 to TRBJ1-3, with 10 bases matching TRBD1. J was trimmed by 3 bases and V by 4 bases; bases with no gene match: 6. The CDR3 totals 16 residues. Germline loops: CDR1 MNHEY, CDR2 SVGAGI. The CDR3: CASSSAGTGVGNTIYF. The CDR3 bases are TGTGCCAGCAGTTCAGCCGGGACAGGGGTTGGAAACACCATATATTTT.